The 11 T cell receptor beta chains below come from one sample, sequenced in a study of cytomegalovirus exposure and HLA in healthy donors. Use of 60 Vbeta and 13 Jbeta primers characterized the PCR. The repertoire was sequenced with immunoSEQ multiplex PCR; TCRdb's copy has only in-frame clones and lacks some. The sample consists of around 76,000 clones, more than 60% of them appearing once. The material sequenced was PBMCs. These receptors were taken from a man between 35 and 55 years old in good health and CMV-seronegative.

V usage is TRBV18 and J usage is TRBJ2-1; 9 bases align to TRBD2. Looked up from germline, CDR1 is KGHSH and CDR2 is LQKENI. V was pared by 5 bases and J by 1 base, with 3 bases of the junction left unmatched. CDR3 size: 15 residues. Here the CDR3 DNA reads TGTGCCAGCTCAGTAGGACTAGCGTCCTACAATGAGCAGTTCTTC. Translation gives CASSVGLASYNEQFF.

The gene calls are TRBV7-6 and TRBJ1-1; D call uncertain. The CDR3 runs 12 residues. V lost 5 bases and J 1 base, leaving 5 bases between the germline ends. CDR1 and CDR2 (germline): SGHVS, FNYEAQ. CDR3 in amino acids: CASSTPNTEAFF. The CDR3 DNA reads TGTGCCAGCAGCACACCGAACACTGAAGCTTTCTTT.

This clone was counted between two and nine times. The chain carries TRBV7-2 and TRBJ2-5; 10 positions agree with TRBD2. This CDR3 comprises 15 residues. The germline gives CDR1 SGHTA, CDR2 FQGNSA. V dropped 5 bases and J dropped 1; count of bases not matched to a gene: 4. The chain's CDR3 is CASSPTSGVQETQYF. The CDR3 nucleotides are TGTGCCAGCAGCCCCACTAGCGGGGTCCAAGAGACCCAGTACTTC.

There are a few counts of this clone. This chain connects TRBV19 to TRBJ1-6; 12 bases fit TRBD1. The CDR3 is 16 amino acids. Germline CDR1 and CDR2: LNHDA and SQIVND (reference sequence). Germline trimming cut 7 bases from V and 4 bases from J; bases unmatched to any gene: 5. CDR3 sequence (DNA): TGTGCCAGTACCGGGACAGGGGGCTTGTATAATTCACCCCTCCACTTT. Protein sequence: CASTGTGGLYNSPLHF.

This chain connects TRBV7-9 to TRBJ1-1; 8 nucleotides align to TRBD1. The CDR3 is 16 residues long. The J segment lost 1 base and the V segment lost 0 bases, leaving 4 bases of the junction unmatched. Germline V lookup: CDR1 SEHNR, CDR2 FQNEAQ (reference sequence). CDR3 in amino acids: CASSLAPGTGNTEAFF. The CDR3, as DNA: TGTGCCAGCAGCTTAGCTCCCGGGACAGGGAACACTGAAGCTTTCTTT. Full variable domain (outside the CDR3, taken from reference TRBV7-9 and TRBJ1-1): DTGVSQNPRHKITKRGQNVTFRCDPISEHNRLYWYRQTLGQGPEFLTYFQNEAQLEKSRLLSDRFSAERPKGSFSTLEIQRTEQGDSAMYLCASSLAPGTGNTEAFFGQGTRLTVV.

V is TRBV28 and J is TRBJ2-1; D is perhaps TRBD2 (5 bases). The CDR3 contains 15 residues. Per germline, CDR1 MDHEN and CDR2 SYDVKM. Trimming removed 10 bases at V and 6 bases at J, with 22 bases between. CDR3 bases: TGTGCCACCGGGCGGGCGGACCGGGGTGCCAATGAGCAGTTCTTC. Translation gives CATGRADRGANEQFF.

This sequence joins TRBV7-3 and TRBJ2-2, with TRBD2 matching 13 bases. The V segment lost 4 bases and the J segment 2 bases; nucleotides outside the gene matches: 7. This CDR3 has 18 residues. CDR1 and CDR2 (germline): SGHTA, FQGTGA. CDR3 protein: CASSSIPGLAGNTGELFF. In nucleotides, the CDR3 is TGTGCCAGCAGCTCTATACCGGGACTAGCGGGAAACACCGGGGAGCTGTTTTTT.

This clone showed up just a few times. V gene TRBV6-1 combines with J gene TRBJ1-2, with TRBD1 identical over 7 bases. Germline V gene data show CDR1 as MNHNS and CDR2 as SASEGT. CDR3 length: 14 residues. The V segment lost 9 bases and the J segment 4 bases; nucleotides outside the gene matches: 11. The CDR3 bases are TGTGCCAGTCGGGACAGAGTTTTCCCCTATGGCTACACCTTC. This sequence encodes CASRDRVFPYGYTF.

The chain links TRBV4-1 to TRBJ2-5, with D unclear. The V gene lost 4 bases and the J gene lost 1 base, with 4 bases spanning the gap. The CDR3 totals 12 residues. In germline, CDR1 is MGHRA, CDR2 YSYEKL. CDR3 amino acids: CASSPTQETQYF. The CDR3 nucleotides are TGCGCCAGCAGCCCTACCCAAGAGACCCAGTACTTC.

This clone was detected only a few times. This chain joins TRBV2 and TRBJ1-1; TRBD1 matches 8 bases. CDR1 and CDR2 (germline): SNHLY, FYNNEI. With 5 bases clipped from V and 5 bases from J, the junction kept 13 bases outside the gene matches. The length of the CDR3 is 16 residues. The CDR3 here is CASSNTAGGAVTEAFF. CDR3 nucleotides: TGTGCCAGCAGTAATACCGCAGGGGGCGCGGTGACTGAAGCTTTCTTT.

This clone was seen a handful of times. The J gene is TRBJ2-7, the V gene TRBV6-5; 14 nucleotides agree with TRBD2. V shed 5 bases, J shed 4 bases, and the junction held 4 bases outside the gene matches. CDR1 MNHEY and CDR2 SVGAGI come from the germline V gene. The CDR3 has 15 residues. The CDR3 sequence: CASSTRTSGRYEQYF. The DNA for the CDR3 is TGTGCCAGCAGTACTCGGACTAGCGGGAGGTACGAGCAGTACTTC.